These 8 T cell receptor beta chains came from one sample sequenced in a study of T cell responses to AZD1222 COVID-19 vaccine. Produced via immunoSEQ multiplex PCR; TCRdb's table is partial and in-frame only. The table records 95,000 to 150,000 clones, 80% to 95% of them present only once. This sample comprised peripheral blood, obtained 28 days after the second dose of the MenACWY control vaccine. The source is an adult who received the MenACWY meningococcal vaccine as a control.

This rearrangement joins TRBV27 to TRBJ1-5; 9 bases fit TRBD1. The length of the CDR3 is 14 residues. CDR1 MNHEY and CDR2 SMNVEV come from the germline V gene (reference sequence). V lost 1 base and J lost 6; bases outside the gene matches: 1. DNA for the CDR3: TGTGCCAGCAGTTTATGGGGACAGGGTCAGCCCCAGCATTTT. Amino acids: CASSLWGQGQPQHF.

The V call is TRBV7-9, the J call TRBJ2-1; the D is unclear. V gave up 1 base and J gave up 10 bases, with 8 bases separating them. CDR1 and CDR2 (germline): SEHNR, FQNEAQ (reference sequence). The CDR3 is 12 amino acids. The CDR3 nucleotides read TGTGCCAGCAGCTTAGGAGTATCCGAGCAGTTCTTC. This translates into CASSLGVSEQFF.

The chain combines TRBV7-2 with TRBJ2-4; unclear D gene. V shed 4 bases and J shed 1 base, with 8 bases lying between them. The CDR3 contains 14 residues. Looked up from germline, CDR1 is SGHTA and CDR2 is FQGNSA. Here the CDR3 reads CASSSAGAKNIQYF. The CDR3 DNA sequence: TGTGCCAGCAGCTCGGCCGGGGCCAAAAACATTCAGTACTTC.

J is TRBJ2-7 and V is TRBV27; D not certain. The V gene's germline CDR1 is MNHEY and CDR2 SMNVEV (reference sequence). The CDR3 has 13 amino acids. Trimming left V 6 bases short and J 3 bases short, with 12 bases between. CDR3 nucleotide sequence: TGTGCCAGCAGCCGTTACGTGGGCTACGAGCAGTACTTC. This codes for CASSRYVGYEQYF.

The CDR3 DNA follows: TGCGCCAGCAGCCCCGCGGACTATAACTATGGCTACACCTTC. Encoded protein: CASSPADYNYGYTF. The chain carries TRBV4-3 and TRBJ1-2; the D is unclear. CDR3 length: 14 amino acids. Between the trimmed V and J ends, which lost 4 bases and 1 base, there was a span of 10 bases. Germline V gene data show CDR1 as LGHNA and CDR2 as YSLEER.

This chain uses TRBV5-8 with TRBJ2-3; 7 bases agree with TRBD1. This CDR3 has 10 amino acids. Germline lookup yields CDR1 SGHTS and CDR2 YDEGEE. The CDR3 loop reads CGTGTDTQYF. The DNA for the CDR3 is TGTGGGACAGGAACAGATACGCAGTATTTT. Combining the CDR3 with reference TRBV5-8 and TRBJ2-3 gives the whole variable domain EAGVTQSPTHLIKTRGQQATLRCSPISGHTSVYWYQQALGLGLQFLLWYDEGEERNRGNFPPRFSGRQFPNYSSELNVNALELEDSALYLCGTGTDTQYFGPGTRLTVL.

The rearrangement joins TRBV28 to TRBJ1-2; possible D gene TRBD1, 5 bases. The V end lost 3 bases, the J end lost 3 bases, and 17 bases lay between the germline ends. The CDR3 covers 16 residues. From germline, CDR1 is MDHEN and CDR2 SYDVKM. The DNA of the CDR3 is TGTGCCAGCAGTTTCGCGTCGGGGCCACCCTACTATGGCTACACCTTC. Translated, it gives CASSFASGPPYYGYTF.

This chain connects TRBV20-1 to TRBJ2-7; 13 nucleotides line up with TRBD2. V was clipped by 3 bases and J by 3 bases; unmatched bases: 5. The germline V gene has CDR1 DFQATT and CDR2 SNEGSKA (reference sequence). CDR3 length: 15 residues. The CDR3 bases are TGCAGTGCTAGTGCGGGACTAGCGGGATTCTACGAGCAGTACTTC. It translates to CSASAGLAGFYEQYF.